This is a list of T cell receptor beta chains from one sample in a study of cytomegalovirus exposure and HLA in healthy donors. Profiling relied on immunoSEQ multiplex PCR, and the TCRdb table lists in-frame clones only, not all of them. The sample carries some 71,000 clones, 60% to 80% recorded once. Sequencing input: PBMCs. These receptors all come from a woman aged 30 to 39 in good health and CMV-seropositive. CDR3s include the opening cysteine and the closing phenylalanine or tryptophan. Fields, in order: V gene, J gene, clone size, D gene, CDR3 protein. A D gene is named only where the DNA matches it firmly. Size is omitted from some rows. Given values are once, few, many or a class for expanded clones.

V: TRBV10-1
J: TRBJ1-4
size: .
D: TRBD1
CDR3: CASSDGTGNEKLFF

V: TRBV2
J: TRBJ1-2
size: .
D: .
CDR3: CASSGPRTLYGYTF

V: TRBV28
J: TRBJ2-7
size: .
D: TRBD1
CDR3: CASSLSVGTGPYEQYF

V: TRBV7-2
J: TRBJ2-7
size: .
D: TRBD1
CDR3: CASRLGQGIAEQYF

V: TRBV6-5
J: TRBJ2-7
size: .
D: .
CDR3: CASSGQGYEQYF

V: TRBV7-9
J: TRBJ1-5
size: .
D: .
CDR3: CASSASREISQPQHF

V: TRBV6-5
J: TRBJ2-1
size: .
D: .
CDR3: CASRAGPDNEQFF

V: TRBV5-1
J: TRBJ2-3
size: .
D: .
CDR3: CASSLTQRRSTDTQYF

V: TRBV30
J: TRBJ2-7
size: .
D: .
CDR3: CAWSLPNYREQYF

V: TRBV29-1
J: TRBJ1-5
size: .
D: .
CDR3: CSVRWEMTGPQPQHF

V: TRBV7-9
J: TRBJ2-7
size: .
D: TRBD2
CDR3: CASSTPLGTIYEQYF

V: TRBV30
J: TRBJ1-2
size: .
D: .
CDR3: CAWVPAGTDYGYTF

V: TRBV5-1
J: TRBJ1-5
size: once
D: .
CDR3: CASSLGPNQPQHF

V: TRBV30
J: TRBJ1-3
size: .
D: .
CDR3: CAGRGGAGNTIYF

V: TRBV2
J: TRBJ1-4
size: .
D: .
CDR3: CASSGSNRVTNEKLFF

V: TRBV6-6
J: TRBJ2-7
size: .
D: .
CDR3: CASSYSPSSNSYEQYF

V: TRBV5-4
J: TRBJ1-2
size: .
D: TRBD1
CDR3: CASRQGANYGYTF

V: TRBV9
J: TRBJ1-2
size: .
D: .
CDR3: CASSLLNYGYTF

V: TRBV28
J: TRBJ2-7
size: few
D: .
CDR3: CASSSTVYEQYF

V: TRBV4-1
J: TRBJ2-7
size: .
D: .
CDR3: CASSQGSGYEQYF

V: TRBV28
J: TRBJ1-2
size: .
D: TRBD1
CDR3: CASRSGGANGYTF

V: TRBV25-1
J: TRBJ1-5
size: .
D: .
CDR3: CASSDTQGVGQPQHF

V: TRBV30
J: TRBJ2-1
size: .
D: TRBD1
CDR3: CAWTGGRNEQFF

V: TRBV4-1
J: TRBJ2-1
size: .
D: .
CDR3: CASSHPPDEQFF

V: TRBV29-1
J: TRBJ1-4
size: .
D: TRBD1
CDR3: CSVLDRDTNEKLFF

V: TRBV11-2
J: TRBJ2-1
size: .
D: .
CDR3: CASSFGPEGTYNEQFF

V: TRBV6-5
J: TRBJ1-2
size: .
D: TRBD1
CDR3: CASSYSGTGNYGYTF

V: TRBV7-8
J: TRBJ2-7
size: .
D: TRBD2
CDR3: CASRAGGLDEQYF

V: TRBV2
J: TRBJ2-2
size: .
D: .
CDR3: CASSGGPNTGELFF

V: TRBV14
J: TRBJ2-7
size: .
D: .
CDR3: CASSQSRNSYEQYF

V: TRBV28
J: TRBJ2-7
size: .
D: .
CDR3: CASSSSSATGGEEQYF

V: TRBV5-1
J: TRBJ2-7
size: .
D: .
CDR3: CASSLVGAPYEQYF

V: TRBV6-5
J: TRBJ2-1
size: .
D: TRBD2
CDR3: CASRGGLASYNEQFF

V: TRBV4-3
J: TRBJ2-7
size: .
D: TRBD1
CDR3: CASSAGQGDYEQYF

V: TRBV4-1
J: TRBJ2-7
size: .
D: .
CDR3: CASSQDEAGRAYEQYF

V: TRBV5-6
J: TRBJ1-1
size: .
D: .
CDR3: CASSLARFNTEAFF

V: TRBV28
J: TRBJ1-5
size: .
D: TRBD1
CDR3: CASSLPGGTQPQHF

V: TRBV7-3
J: TRBJ1-1
size: once
D: .
CDR3: CASSSQGSDTEAFF

V: TRBV7-2
J: TRBJ1-2
size: .
D: TRBD1
CDR3: CASSSGIRTGDYGYTF

V: TRBV30
J: TRBJ2-3
size: .
D: .
CDR3: CAWSVQSGGTDTQYF

V: TRBV7-2
J: TRBJ1-4
size: .
D: TRBD1
CDR3: CASSFGFGRGLNEKLFF

V: TRBV6-5
J: TRBJ2-3
size: .
D: .
CDR3: CASGTTDTQYF

V: TRBV28
J: TRBJ1-1
size: .
D: .
CDR3: CASVPPQIYTEAFF

V: TRBV5-1
J: TRBJ1-1
size: few
D: TRBD1
CDR3: CASSYDTGETEAFF

V: TRBV6-1
J: TRBJ2-4
size: .
D: TRBD1
CDR3: CASSGQGRAKNIQYF

V: TRBV30
J: TRBJ2-6
size: .
D: TRBD1
CDR3: CAWSKTGTATPSGANVLTF

V: TRBV30
J: TRBJ2-2
size: .
D: TRBD2
CDR3: CAWSVRSSGRRFGELFF